The 21 T cell receptor beta chains in this list originate from one sample, sequenced in a study of Ad26.COV2.S vaccination and SARS-CoV-2 variants. Some clones are missing from TCRdb's copy, which holds only in-frame ones; the method was immunoSEQ multiplex PCR. The sample includes 350,000 to 500,000 clones, roughly nine tenths of them seen just once. Treatment here: over 15 received Ad26.COV2.S at low or high dose, single or two shots; roughly five received placebo; per-sample allocation not given. Day 63 after the first injection of vaccine or placebo was the sampling time. Material: peripheral blood, obtained in a trial of Ad26.COV2.S vaccine versus placebo. The receptors derive from a person between 18 and 65 years old who received the Ad26.COV2.S COVID-19 vaccine or a placebo.

CDR3 amino acids: CASSQEWETQYF. For the CDR3, the DNA is TGTGCCAGCAGCCAAGAGTGGGAGACCCAGTACTTC. The chain uses TRBV3-1 (or the pseudogene TRBV3-2) and TRBJ2-5; D is undetermined. Trimming shortened V by 0 bases and J by 5 bases, and 4 bases separated the two germline ends. CDR1 and CDR2 from the germline V gene are LGHDT and YNNKEL (reference sequence). The CDR3 is 12 residues long.

In its sample, this clone was seen once. The chain is built from TRBV18 and TRBJ2-7; no definite D call. This CDR3 contains 13 residues. Germline V lookup: CDR1 KGHSH, CDR2 LQKENI. The V and J ends lost 5 bases and 5 bases respectively, with 13 bases between them. CDR3 DNA sequence: TGTGCCAGCTCAGCCCTACAACGGAACGAGCAGTACTTC. Protein sequence: CASSALQRNEQYF.

The chain combines TRBV5-8 with TRBJ2-3; weak D call: TRBD1 (5 bases). This CDR3 spans 15 amino acids. The germline V gene encodes CDR1 SGHTS and CDR2 YDEGEE. V was shortened by 4 bases and J by 0 bases, with 12 bases between the two germline ends. The CDR3 here is CASSHQGGSTDTQYF. The DNA for the CDR3 is TGTGCCAGCAGCCATCAGGGCGGTAGCACAGATACGCAGTATTTT.

CDR3 nucleotides: TGTGCCAGCAGTATACAGGGGGCTCGGACTGAAGCTTTCTTT. Translating gives CASSIQGARTEAFF. The chain links TRBV28 to TRBJ1-1; the match to TRBD1 covers 9 bases. Trimming removed 5 bases from V and 5 bases from J; junction bases left unmatched: 6. This CDR3 is built from 14 residues. The V gene's germline CDR1 is MDHEN and CDR2 SYDVKM.

The chain couples TRBV11-3 to TRBJ2-7; no clear D gene. CDR3 length: 11 amino acids. Trimming pared 5 bases from V and 4 bases from J, leaving 6 bases between. Germline V lookup: CDR1 SGHNT, CDR2 YENEEA. CDR3 bases: TGTGCCAGCAGCCCGAAGTACGAGCAGTACTTC. It specifies CASSPKYEQYF. The whole variable domain, filled in from reference TRBV11-3 and TRBJ2-7, reads EAGVVQSPRYKIIEKKQPVAFWCNPISGHNTLYWYLQNLGQGPELLIRYENEEAVDDSQLPKDRFSAERLKGVDSTLKIQPAELGDSAVYLCASSPKYEQYFGPGTRLTVT.

This clone is a singleton in its sample. This chain uses TRBV18 with TRBJ2-2; 8 nucleotides align to TRBD1. The germline V gene has CDR1 KGHSH and CDR2 LQKENI. V was clipped by 2 bases and J by 7 bases; unmatched bases: 9. The CDR3 spans 16 residues. CDR3 sequence: CASSPGAGGVIGELFF. The CDR3 DNA is TGTGCCAGCTCACCAGGCGCAGGGGGCGTCATCGGGGAGCTGTTTTTT.

The chain combines TRBV5-4 with TRBJ1-1; D may be TRBD1 (6 bases). CDR1 and CDR2 (germline): SGHNT, YYREEE (reference sequence). CDR3 size: 15 residues. The V gene lost 2 bases and the J gene lost 1 base, with 12 bases spanning the gap. The CDR3 bases are TGTGCCAGCAGCTTCCCCGACAGGCCGAACACTGAAGCTTTCTTT. Translation: CASSFPDRPNTEAFF.

This chain links TRBV6-2 or TRBV6-3 with TRBJ2-7, with 10 bases matching TRBD2. V shed 4 bases and J 4 bases; nucleotides not matched to a gene: 13. Germline V lookup: CDR1 MNHEY, CDR2 SVGEGT. The CDR3 covers 17 residues. The CDR3 DNA is TGTGCCAGCAGTTCCCCCCCGGGGTTAGCGGGAGGTTACGAGCAGTACGTC. This encodes CASSSPPGLAGGYEQYV.

The chain is built from TRBV7-3 and TRBJ2-2, with D uncertain. CDR3 length equals 14 residues. The germline gives CDR1 SGHTA, CDR2 FQGTGA. Trimming left V 5 bases short and J 1 base short, with 8 bases between. The CDR3 loop is CASSLSRNTGELFF. CDR3 DNA: TGTGCCAGCAGCCTATCCCGGAACACCGGGGAGCTGTTTTTT. The whole variable domain, remainder taken from reference TRBV7-3 and TRBJ2-2, is GAGVSQTPSNKVTEKGKYVELRCDPISGHTALYWYRQSLGQGPEFLIYFQGTGAADDSGLPNDRFFAVRPEGSVSTLKIQRTERGDSAVYLCASSLSRNTGELFFGEGSRLTVL.

The CDR3 sequence is CSQGQGYEQYF. The CDR3, as DNA: TGCAGTCAAGGACAGGGCTACGAGCAGTACTTC. V gene TRBV20-1 combines with J gene TRBJ2-7; TRBD1 matches 8 bases. This CDR3 contains 11 residues. The V gene's germline CDR1 is DFQATT and CDR2 SNEGSKA (reference sequence). Trimming cost V 8 bases and J 3 bases; bases outside gene matches: 3.

The rearrangement links TRBV9 to TRBJ2-5; a weak D match, TRBD1 (6 bases). V shed 0 bases and J shed 1 base, with 10 bases lying between them. The CDR3 length is 15 residues. CDR1 is SGDLS and CDR2 is YYNGEE in the germline V gene. The CDR3: CASSVVGALQETQYF. CDR3 nucleotide sequence: TGTGCCAGCAGCGTAGTGGGGGCCCTCCAAGAGACCCAGTACTTC.

This clone was counted a single time. The J gene is TRBJ2-1, the V gene TRBV13; D gene uncertain. This CDR3 spans 13 amino acids. The V end was cut by 1 base, the J end by 4 bases, with 5 bases between. Germline CDR1 PRHDT, CDR2 FYEKMQ (reference sequence). The CDR3 DNA reads TGTGCCAGCAGCTTAGCTGCATACAATGAGCAGTTCTTC. Amino acid sequence: CASSLAAYNEQFF.

This clone was seen once. The chain has TRBV7-8 and TRBJ1-6; possible D gene TRBD1, 6 bases. Trimming removed 2 bases at V and 0 bases at J, with 17 bases between. The CDR3 totals 19 residues. Germline CDR1 SGHVS, CDR2 FQNEAQ. CDR3 amino acids: CASSLRKQGHSSYNSPLHF. The CDR3 region has the DNA TGTGCCAGCAGCTTAAGGAAACAGGGCCATAGCTCCTATAATTCACCCCTCCACTTT.

V gene TRBV7-2 combines with J gene TRBJ2-7, with 8 bases matching TRBD1. J was trimmed by 6 bases and V by 5 bases; bases with no gene match: 9. There are 14 residues in the CDR3. Germline V gives CDR1 SGHTA, CDR2 FQGNSA. CDR3 DNA: TGTGCCAGCAGCCCTCAGACAGGGGATAGCGAGCAGTACGTC. Protein sequence: CASSPQTGDSEQYV.

The genes are TRBV6-6 and TRBJ1-1; 7 positions match TRBD1. Trimming removed 6 bases from V and 0 bases from J; junction bases left unmatched: 7. Germline V CDR1 and CDR2: MNHNY, SVGAGI (reference sequence). The CDR3 is made up of 15 amino acids. In nucleotides, the CDR3 is TGTGCCAGCAGCAAAAAACAGGGGCTGAACACTGAAGCTTTCTTT. The encoded protein is CASSKKQGLNTEAFF.

In this sample, this clone turned up once. This chain uses TRBV14 with TRBJ1-3; D possibly corresponds to TRBD1 (6 bases). This CDR3 spans 17 amino acids. The germline CDR1 and CDR2 sequences are SGHDN and FVKESK. V was trimmed by 2 bases and J by 0 bases, leaving 14 bases between them. CDR3 loop: CASSQLGTPVSGNTIYF. DNA for the CDR3: TGTGCCAGCAGCCAACTGGGGACACCCGTCTCTGGAAACACCATATATTTT.

The rearrangement joins TRBV6-5 to TRBJ1-4; 7 bases agree with TRBD1. From germline, CDR1 is MNHEY and CDR2 SVGAGI. The length of the CDR3 is 15 residues. The ends lost 5 bases at V and 4 bases at J; junction bases unmatched: 7. This chain's CDR3 is CASSLGTVNNEKLFF. The CDR3 coding sequence is TGTGCCAGCAGTCTGGGGACAGTAAATAATGAAAAACTGTTTTTT.

The chain joins TRBV5-4 to TRBJ1-2, with TRBD1 matching over 8 bases. The germline V gene encodes CDR1 SGHNT and CDR2 YYREEE (reference sequence). The CDR3 sequence is 14 residues long. V was clipped by 2 bases and J by 4 bases; unmatched bases: 4. The CDR3 loop reads CASSFGQGVYGYTF. In nucleotides, the CDR3 is TGTGCCAGCAGCTTCGGACAGGGAGTCTATGGCTACACCTTC.

The chain has TRBV5-1 and TRBJ2-1; 7 bases match TRBD1. The V segment lost 3 bases and the J segment 7 bases; nucleotides outside the gene matches: 7. This CDR3 is built from 14 residues. Looked up from germline, CDR1 is SGHRS and CDR2 is YFSETQ. Here the CDR3 reads CASSSWTGVNEQFF. The CDR3 nucleotides read TGCGCCAGCAGCTCCTGGACAGGAGTTAATGAGCAGTTCTTC.

The chain uses TRBV9 and TRBJ2-2, with D possibly matching TRBD1 (8 bases). The CDR3 runs to 19 residues. The germline V gene has CDR1 SGDLS and CDR2 YYNGEE. V lost 0 bases and J lost 7, with 25 bases in between. DNA for the CDR3: TGTGCCAGCAGCGTAGCTCCCACAGGGGGGCGGGAGTGGGACGGGGAGCTGTTTTTT. This codes for CASSVAPTGGREWDGELFF.

This chain joins TRBV28 and TRBJ1-1; maybe TRBD1 (6 bases). Trimming removed 7 bases at V and 6 bases at J, with 18 bases between. CDR1 MDHEN and CDR2 SYDVKM come from the germline V gene. This CDR3 comprises 14 residues. CDR3 protein: CASTHWGRGPEAFF. CDR3 DNA sequence: TGTGCCAGCACCCATTGGGGGCGCGGACCTGAAGCTTTCTTT.